The source of this TCR beta chain is a study of vaccination effects on CD4 cells after COVID-19. Findings and caveats of the study: Within healthy vaccinees, only 1 of 255 vaccine-induced clones displayed cross-reactivity with common cold coronaviruses. Long after vaccination, the clones induced by infection and by vaccine shrank markedly in size.

This clone was observed a few times. As yet, its antigen is unknown. Data came from immunoSEQ multiplex PCR; TCRdb stores just in-frame clones and leaves some out. The sample carries 42,000 or so clones, around 70% recorded once. When more than 9 days of culture had elapsed, CD4+ T cells were isolated. Two-dose BNT162b2 or mRNA-1273 vaccination was given to participants. The vaccine recipients had no prior SARS-CoV-2 infection, with negative nucleocapsid antibodies. The authors replaced half the medium with IL-2 medium on days 3 and 7. This clonotype was obtained from a human donor who received a COVID-19 vaccine. The sample here was CD4+ T cells from PBMCs cultured without peptide, taken after COVID-19 vaccination.

CDR3 in amino acids: CASSWSAGGLYEQYF. The CDR3 nucleotides read TGTGCCAGCAGTTGGTCAGCGGGGGGGTTATACGAGCAGTACTTC. The gene calls are TRBV5-4 and TRBJ2-7; TRBD2 matches at 10 bases. Trimming at V came to 5 bases and at J to 4 bases, leaving 9 bases not matched to a gene. From germline, CDR1 is SGHNT and CDR2 YYREEE (reference sequence). This CDR3 has 15 amino acids.